This TCR beta chain was observed in a study of T cell repertoires in cytomegalovirus infection. Findings and caveats of the study: HLA-C-restricted TCR beta clonotypes specific for CMV led the ex vivo response.

TCRdb ran MiXCR on the reads and lists one entry per CDR3 protein. The table shows fewer than 85,000 distinct CDR3 sequences, with roughly half occurring only once. Of note for this clonotype: What it binds is unknown.

Germline V CDR1 and CDR2: PRHDT, FYEKMQ (reference sequence). The CDR3 sequence is 13 residues long. Trimming removed 5 bases at V and 4 bases at J, with 12 bases between. This receptor was identified in a human donor in good health (CMV status not recorded). Some clones in this sample may be carry-over from other donors' samples. Sequencing was performed on CD8+ T cells from cultured PBMCs, taken from culture after CMV antigen stimulation. V usage is TRBV13 and J usage is TRBJ2-7; D might be TRBD2 (6 bases). CDR3 DNA sequence: TGTGCCAGCAGCCTATACGGGGGTTACGAGCAGTACTTC. Encoded protein: CASSLYGGYEQYF.